This T cell receptor (beta chain) emerged from a study of regulatory T cells in long-lasting Graves disease (dated by TCRdb to the early 2020s). Describing the broader study: In the newly diagnosed Graves' disease group, patients had been taking antithyroid drugs for less than 3 months. Peripheral blood TCR sequencing and RNA sequencing compared persistent Graves' disease patients with newly diagnosed Graves' disease patients. The study took place in China and was registered as a clinical trial. A total of 33 samples were covered by TCR sequencing, comprising approximately 13 persistent and around 20 newly diagnosed Graves' disease patients. Summary of the overall study and its limitations: More public clonotypes were shared among persistent patients (fewer than 3,000) than among newly diagnosed patients (under 1,000). Only the TCR beta chain was sequenced and analyzed. Because the primary lesion, thyroid tissue, could not be accessed, the study looked at peripheral blood alone. The authors acknowledged the small sample size as a limitation that may reduce accuracy. Persistent Graves' disease patients showed lower TCR Shannon entropy and fewer highly expanded clones than newly diagnosed patients, suggesting clonal expansion.

Library preparation employed multiplex PCR. Sequencing was performed on an Illumina HiSeq 4000. TCR beta libraries were built with iRepertoire HTBI primers and Arm-PCR amplification of CDR3 regions. Before sequencing, the PCR products went through gel purification. The original pipeline was this. Gene usage analysis of CDR3 amino acid clonotypes used the approximately 62 TRBV and 12 to 15 TRBJ segments found across samples. Filtered high-quality paired reads were merged into contigs using COPE and FqMerger. BLAST was used to align contigs to the IMGT TRBV, TRBD and TRBJ reference genes, and CDR3 was defined following IMGT. Clonotypes above 0.1% frequency were classified as highly expanded clones. Repertoire diversity was measured by Shannon entropy, and V-J evenness by the Gini coefficient. A clonotype was considered public if more than one individual shared it. The public reads were reanalyzed by TCRdb: fastp trimming at Q25, MiXCR alignment, in-frame beta chains only. Each CDR3 protein appears once, grouped with its most common genes and DNA. The V and J calls were not made by the authors but by TCRdb's processing. The sample includes a few hundred thousand distinct CDR3 sequences, with roughly 19% observed a single time. The ten largest make up about 10% of the sample.

This sample's time point label indicates: newly diagnosed GD, antithyroid drugs for less than 3 months. For both TCR sequencing and RNA sequencing, RNA was extracted from PBMCs in TRIzol. The diagnosis of Graves' disease followed American Thyroid Association guidelines. Patients for the study were recruited at an endocrinology department in Xi'an, China. From each patient, about 8.9 milliliters of peripheral blood was collected into an EDTA anticoagulant tube. Ficoll Paque Plus density gradient separation was used to isolate PBMCs, and no additional T cell sorting was done. An Agilent 2100 Bioanalyzer and agarose gel were used to assess RNA quality, and a NanoDrop 2000 was used to measure RNA concentration. This clonotype was picked up many times. Its target antigen remains unknown. There are no base qualities to consult, and no much larger clone falls within one base. These data also formed part of another study, on T cells in Graves' hyperthyroidism and ophthalmopathy. As described in the second report: Stable Graves' hyperthyroidism was defined as no progression to ophthalmopathy during 18 months of follow-up. Hyperthyroidism patients were newly diagnosed, with disease duration under 2 months, and aged 18 to 65 years. Patients with uncontrolled infections, other autoimmune diseases, pregnancy or lactation were excluded. Clinical symptoms, serum thyroxine and TRAb, thyroid ultrasound, and orbital computed tomography formed the basis for the diagnoses. The first round of RT-PCR for the TCR CDR3 was performed with the HTBI primer set and the Qiagen OneStep RT-PCR kit. Most expanded thyroid clonotypes (frequency above 0.001) were also detected in blood, suggesting blood repertoires may reflect thyroid immune responses. A 13 V-J signature model separated ophthalmopathy from stable hyperthyroidism, with nearly 90% sensitivity and 81.08% specificity in cross-validation and 80%/75% in testing. In validation, the model predicted progression to ophthalmopathy with roughly 70% sensitivity and around 72% specificity, a median of approximately 6.7 months before onset. A discovery cohort of about 95 patients, 43 with Graves' ophthalmopathy and approximately 60 with stable Graves' hyperthyroidism, was used to find distinguishing TCR V-J signatures. Prospective prediction of ophthalmopathy was tested in an independent validation cohort of approximately 18 hyperthyroidism patients and 15 to 17 patients who later progressed to ophthalmopathy. The 100 discovery patients were randomly split 7:3 into training and test sets. In addition, the study compared T-cell repertoires in thyroid tissue and in blood from several Graves' hyperthyroidism patients. After blood sampling, hyperthyroidism patients were treated with methimazole at a starting dose of 30 mg daily, and ophthalmopathy patients were treated with high-dose intravenous methylprednisolone. Libraries were constructed in a second round of multiplex PCR, after which size selection and purification were performed. Libraries were sequenced paired-end with 100 bp reads on an Illumina HiSeq2000. SOAPnuke was used to process the raw data, removing reads that contained adapters or uncalled bases, had a mean Phred below 15, or lacked an exact match to the constant primer or identifier. COPE v1.2.5 was used to merge the high-quality paired reads, and each unique nucleotide sequence was defined as a clonotype. MiTCR v1.1 was used to align the clonotypes against IMGT TRBV, TRBD and TRBJ reference segments. Analysis was restricted to V-J combinations with a frequency above 0.0001, which covered roughly 99% of repertoires. The TCS score was defined as the ratio of F50 (clonal expansion) to E x V (chaos), calculated using BLOSUM62-based TCRdist between CDR3 peptides within each V-J. Welch's t-statistics and random forest reduced just over 500 V-J features to about 12, which were used in a naive Bayes classifier (R e1071). No statistical method was used to fix the sample size in advance, and group allocation was not hidden from the investigators. According to the paper, TCR Vbeta CDR3 sequencing was carried out on 135 peripheral blood samples, which came from about 45 ophthalmopathy, under 85 hyperthyroidism and roughly 17 progressor patients.

Here the sequenced sample was peripheral blood mononuclear cells (PBMCs), taken at new diagnosis, from a patient treated with antithyroid drugs. The clonotype was recovered from a woman in her 30s with Graves disease. Donor details come from another sample of the same person, matched by shared clones.

The nucleotide sequence reads as follows: TGTGCCAGCTATAACAGGGGGAATTCACCCCTCCACTTT. It encodes CASYNRGNSPLHF. The rearrangement joined TRBV6-1 to TRBJ1-6; 8 bases in the junction line up with TRBD1. The CDR3 contains 13 residues, cysteine and phenylalanine counted. The CDR3 DNA has 39 bases and is translated from base 1. As encoded in the germline V gene, CDR1 is MNHNS while CDR2 is SASEGT. V is cut back by 8 bases and J by 7 bases, with 4 bases in the junction unmatched.